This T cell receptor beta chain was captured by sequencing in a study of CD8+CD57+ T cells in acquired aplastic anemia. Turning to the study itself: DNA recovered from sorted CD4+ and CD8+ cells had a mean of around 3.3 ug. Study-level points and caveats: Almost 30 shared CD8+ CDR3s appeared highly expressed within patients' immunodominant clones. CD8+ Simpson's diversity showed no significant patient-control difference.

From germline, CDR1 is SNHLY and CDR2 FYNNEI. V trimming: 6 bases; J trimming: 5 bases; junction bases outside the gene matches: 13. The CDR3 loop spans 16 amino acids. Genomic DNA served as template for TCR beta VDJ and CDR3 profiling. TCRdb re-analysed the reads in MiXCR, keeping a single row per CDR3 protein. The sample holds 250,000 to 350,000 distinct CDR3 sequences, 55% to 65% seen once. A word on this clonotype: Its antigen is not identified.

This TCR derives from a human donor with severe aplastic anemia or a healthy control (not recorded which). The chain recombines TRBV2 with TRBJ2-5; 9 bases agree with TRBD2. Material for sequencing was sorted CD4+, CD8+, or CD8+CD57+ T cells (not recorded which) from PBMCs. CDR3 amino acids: CASSLRVAGVTETQYF. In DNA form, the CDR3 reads TGTGCCAGCAGCTTAAGGGTAGCGGGAGTCACGGAGACCCAGTACTTC.